The 6 T cell receptor beta chains below were found in one sample sequenced in a study of monozygotic twins with inflammatory bowel disease. Each CDR3 protein gets one entry in TCRdb, which reprocessed the 5' RACE reads and gives no DNA. Listed are nearly 450,000 distinct CDR3 sequences; 2% to 3% falls within the top ten. The source material was blood. All receptors come from a human donor with ulcerative colitis or Crohn's disease, or a healthy co-twin of an affected twin (not recorded which).

The chain recombines TRBV6-6 with TRBJ1-2. Germline V gives CDR1 MNHNY, CDR2 SVGAGI (reference sequence). CDR3 size: 13 residues. The CDR3 protein is CASNGRLSYGYTF.

CDR3 in amino acids: CASSAGDTGELFF. V and J are TRBV7-9 and TRBJ2-2; TCRdb picks TRBD1, but there is no DNA to check that call. The CDR3 runs 13 residues. Germline assignment: CDR1 SEHNR and CDR2 FQNEAQ (reference sequence).

The chain has TRBV19 and TRBJ1-1; as DNA is missing, the TRBD1 call by TCRdb cannot be tested. The germline V gene encodes CDR1 LNHDA and CDR2 SQIVND (reference sequence). The CDR3 has 16 residues. CDR3 sequence reads: CASSLGAGGLYTEAFF.

This sequence joins TRBV20-1 and TRBJ2-5; TCRdb outputs TRBD2, but without DNA this stays unchecked. The CDR3 loop spans 13 amino acids. CDR1 is DFQATT, CDR2 SNEGSKA, per germline (reference sequence). The CDR3 reads CSASSSTPKTQYF.

The V call is TRBV12-3 or TRBV12-4, the J call TRBJ1-2. This CDR3 is built from 13 residues. This CDR3 reads CASSPMTSYGYTF.

This chain joins TRBV19 and TRBJ2-1; TCRdb's assignment of TRBD2 cannot be checked, as there is no DNA. Germline V gives CDR1 LNHDA, CDR2 SQIVND (reference sequence). This CDR3 is 17 amino acids long. The CDR3 sequence is CASSTGTSGINYNEQFF.